This is a list of T cell receptor beta chains from one sample in a study of OX40 agonist ivuxolimab in advanced cancers. TCRdb's table, derived via immunoSEQ multiplex PCR, lists solely in-frame clones and lacks some. The top ten hold about a sixth of the sample, which has about 18,000 clones, about 70% seen once. The sample here was CD4+ or CD8+ T cells sorted from blood, taken in a trial of the OX40 agonist ivuxolimab. These TCRs come from an adult with an advanced solid tumor such as melanoma, head and neck, liver or kidney cancer. CDR3s include the opening cysteine and the closing phenylalanine or tryptophan. Each record gives: J gene, D gene, V gene, clone size, CDR3 protein, CDR3 DNA. D genes are given only for firm matches. Only part of the rows carry a size: once, few, many, or a class if the clone is expanded.

J gene: TRBJ1-1; D gene: TRBD1; V gene: TRBV30; clone size: .; CDR3 protein: CAWNRGNTEAFF; CDR3 DNA: TGTGCCTGGAACAGGGGGAACACTGAAGCTTTCTTT
J gene: TRBJ2-1; D gene: .; V gene: TRBV10-2; clone size: .; CDR3 protein: CASIRAGEGYEQFF; CDR3 DNA: TGCGCCAGCATTCGAGCAGGAGAGGGGTATGAGCAGTTCTTC
J gene: TRBJ1-1; D gene: TRBD1; V gene: TRBV15; clone size: .; CDR3 protein: CATRQGDTEAFF; CDR3 DNA: TGTGCCACCCGACAGGGGGACACTGAAGCTTTCTTT
J gene: TRBJ2-3; D gene: TRBD2; V gene: TRBV29-1; clone size: .; CDR3 protein: CSITSGSYGTDTQYF; CDR3 DNA: TGCAGCATTACTAGCGGGAGTTATGGGACAGATACGCAGTATTTT
J gene: TRBJ2-7; D gene: TRBD1; V gene: TRBV7-9; clone size: once; CDR3 protein: CASSRVQGASYEQYF; CDR3 DNA: TGTGCCAGCAGCCGGGTTCAGGGGGCCTCCTACGAGCAGTACTTC
J gene: TRBJ2-2; D gene: .; V gene: TRBV11-1; clone size: .; CDR3 protein: CASSSGGSATGELFF; CDR3 DNA: TGTGCCAGCAGTTCCGGTGGGAGTGCGACCGGGGAGCTGTTTTTT
J gene: TRBJ1-2; D gene: .; V gene: TRBV7-2; clone size: .; CDR3 protein: CASSLVGYGYTF; CDR3 DNA: TGTGCCAGCAGCTTAGTAGGGTATGGCTACACCTTC
J gene: TRBJ2-3; D gene: .; V gene: TRBV28; clone size: .; CDR3 protein: CASSFVDTQYF; CDR3 DNA: TGTGCCAGCAGTTTCGTCGATACGCAGTATTTT
J gene: TRBJ2-2; D gene: TRBD2; V gene: TRBV23-1; clone size: .; CDR3 protein: CGSGRGDGELFF; CDR3 DNA: TGTGGTAGCGGGAGAGGGGACGGGGAGCTGTTTTTT
J gene: TRBJ2-1; D gene: TRBD1; V gene: TRBV7-9; clone size: few; CDR3 protein: CASSLLQGGFDEQFF; CDR3 DNA: TGTGCCAGCAGCCTATTACAGGGGGGATTCGATGAGCAGTTCTTC
J gene: TRBJ1-2; D gene: .; V gene: TRBV5-4; clone size: .; CDR3 protein: CASSYWQTYGYTF; CDR3 DNA: TGTGCCAGCAGCTATTGGCAGACCTATGGCTACACCTTC
J gene: TRBJ2-2; D gene: .; V gene: TRBV10-1; clone size: .; CDR3 protein: CASSLSNTGELFF; CDR3 DNA: TGCGCCAGCAGTCTTTCGAACACCGGGGAGCTGTTTTTT
J gene: TRBJ1-1; D gene: .; V gene: TRBV28; clone size: .; CDR3 protein: CASSLGAGEAFF; CDR3 DNA: TGTGCCAGCAGTTTAGGGGCAGGGGAAGCTTTCTTT
J gene: TRBJ2-7; D gene: TRBD2; V gene: TRBV6-5; clone size: .; CDR3 protein: CASSYLRETAYEQYF; CDR3 DNA: TGTGCCAGCAGTTACTTGCGGGAGACGGCCTACGAGCAGTACTTC
J gene: TRBJ2-7; D gene: .; V gene: TRBV7-2; clone size: .; CDR3 protein: CASSFTTAYEQYF; CDR3 DNA: TGTGCCAGCAGCTTTACGACAGCCTACGAGCAGTACTTC
J gene: TRBJ2-3; D gene: .; V gene: TRBV9; clone size: .; CDR3 protein: CASSVNPGPGVTQYF; CDR3 DNA: TGTGCCAGCAGCGTCAATCCGGGCCCCGGAGTAACGCAGTATTTT